The 20 T cell receptor beta chains given below trace back to one sample, sequenced in a study of shared clonotypes between healthy human individuals. TCRdb keeps only in-frame clones here, not all; method: immunoSEQ multiplex PCR. The table includes some 2,100,000 clones, nearly 97% detected once. Sample: naive CD4+ T cells sorted from blood. Described subset: CD45RA+ positively selected. The receptors here all came from a man younger than 35 in good health.

The chain couples TRBV28 to TRBJ2-7, with 7 bases aligning to TRBD1. CDR3 length: 15 amino acids. The germline V gene encodes CDR1 MDHEN and CDR2 SYDVKM. J lost 3 bases, V lost 3 bases, and 8 bases had no gene match. CDR3 region: CASSLARAGGYEQYF. The CDR3 nucleotides are TGTGCCAGCAGTTTGGCTCGGGCAGGGGGCTACGAGCAGTACTTC.

This chain connects TRBV5-1 to TRBJ2-7; 8 bases map to TRBD1. Germline V gene lookup returns CDR1 SGHRS and CDR2 YFSETQ. V lost 5 bases, J lost 3 bases, and 10 bases stayed unmatched. CDR3 length: 15 amino acids. In DNA form, the CDR3 reads TGCGCCAGCAGTACGACAGGGGTAGTCAGCTACGAGCAGTACTTC. This encodes CASSTTGVVSYEQYF.

The chain couples TRBV9 to TRBJ1-2; 10 bases are a match to TRBD1. V lost 2 bases and J lost 3; bases outside the gene matches: 10. There are 17 residues in the CDR3. Looked up from germline, CDR1 is SGDLS and CDR2 is YYNGEE. DNA of the CDR3: TGTGCCAGCAGCGTGGCTATCCCGGGACAGGGGTACTATGGCTACACCTTC. Its protein product is CASSVAIPGQGYYGYTF.

With regard to this clone: Other DNA sequences in the sample encode the same CDR3. This chain links TRBV7-9 with TRBJ1-3; D gene unclear. Germline V CDR1 and CDR2: SEHNR, FQNEAQ (reference sequence). The CDR3 runs to 12 residues. The V and J ends lost 1 base and 3 bases respectively, with 1 base between them. CDR3: CASSLDGNTIYF. In DNA form, the CDR3 reads TGTGCCAGCAGCTTAGATGGAAACACCATATATTTT. The variable domain in full, with the rest retrieved from reference TRBV7-9 and TRBJ1-3, is DTGVSQNPRHKITKRGQNVTFRCDPISEHNRLYWYRQTLGQGPEFLTYFQNEAQLEKSRLLSDRFSAERPKGSFSTLEIQRTEQGDSAMYLCASSLDGNTIYFGEGSWLTVV.

This clone was counted between two and nine times. The same CDR3 can be traced to other DNA sequences in this sample. The chain employs TRBV5-1 and TRBJ2-5, with D possibly being TRBD1 (6 bases). The germline gives CDR1 SGHRS, CDR2 YFSETQ. V was pared by 0 bases and J by 1 base, with 7 bases between. There are 14 residues in the CDR3. The CDR3 region is CASSLGTAQETQYF. The CDR3 coding sequence is TGCGCCAGCAGCTTGGGGACAGCCCAAGAGACCCAGTACTTC. Together with reference TRBV5-1 and TRBJ2-5, the CDR3 gives the full variable domain: KAGVTQTPRYLIKTRGQQVTLSCSPISGHRSVSWYQQTPGQGLQFLFEYFSETQRNKGNFPGRFSGRQFSNSRSEMNVSTLELGDSALYLCASSLGTAQETQYFGPGTRLLVL.

The J gene is TRBJ1-4, the V gene TRBV10-3, with D tentatively TRBD1 (5 bases). With 7 bases removed from V and 1 base from J, the gap between germline ends came to 7 bases. The CDR3 has 13 amino acids. Germline V gene sequence: CDR1 ENHRY, CDR2 SYGVKD. The CDR3 spells CAINDRTNEKLFF. The CDR3 nucleotides read TGTGCCATCAATGACAGAACTAATGAAAAACTGTTTTTT.

This clone has just one count. CDR3 nucleotide sequence: TGCGCCAGCAGCTCGGATGGAGCGGGAAACACCATATATTTT. Its protein product is CASSSDGAGNTIYF. The genes are TRBV5-1 and TRBJ1-3; no definite D call. The CDR3 runs 14 residues. CDR1 SGHRS and CDR2 YFSETQ come from the germline V gene. V dropped 3 bases and J dropped 4 bases, with 11 bases sitting between them.

This chain uses TRBV2 with TRBJ2-1; TRBD1 agrees at 10 bases. V lost 6 bases, J lost 4 bases, and 6 bases stayed unmatched. In germline, CDR1 is SNHLY, CDR2 FYNNEI. The CDR3 length is 15 residues. The CDR3 region is CASSAGQGFYNEQFF. CDR3 nucleotide sequence: TGTGCCAGCAGCGCGGGACAGGGGTTTTACAATGAGCAGTTCTTC. Full variable domain (outside the CDR3, taken from reference TRBV2 and TRBJ2-1): EPEVTQTPSHQVTQMGQEVILRCVPISNHLYFYWYRQILGQKVEFLVSFYNNEISEKSEIFDDQFSVERPDGSNFTLKIRSTKLEDSAMYFCASSAGQGFYNEQFFGPGTRLTVL.

The V and J genes are TRBV7-2 and TRBJ1-5; the match to TRBD1 covers 9 bases. Germline assignment: CDR1 SGHTA and CDR2 FQGNSA. V dropped 5 bases and J dropped 4; count of bases not matched to a gene: 6. The CDR3 sequence is 15 residues long. CDR3 loop: CASSPDRGGNQPQHF. CDR3 DNA sequence: TGTGCCAGCAGCCCGGACAGGGGAGGGAATCAGCCCCAGCATTTT.

The rearrangement joins TRBV7-6 to TRBJ2-3, with 8 bases aligning to TRBD1. Germline V gives CDR1 SGHVS, CDR2 FNYEAQ. This CDR3 region has 15 residues. The ends lost 5 bases at V and 1 base at J; junction bases unmatched: 5. The CDR3 DNA reads TGTGCCAGCAGCCCCGGGACAGGACGCACAGATACGCAGTATTTT. This sequence encodes CASSPGTGRTDTQYF.

This chain uses TRBV4-1 with TRBJ2-2; D ambiguous. There are 15 residues in the CDR3. Trimming took 0 bases from V and 1 from J, leaving 6 bases between them. Per the germline V gene, CDR1 is MGHRA and CDR2 is YSYEKL. The CDR3, as DNA: TGCGCCAGCAGCCAAGATTGGATGAACACCGGGGAGCTGTTTTTT. It specifies CASSQDWMNTGELFF.

V usage is TRBV7-9 and J usage is TRBJ2-6; no definite D call. Per the germline V gene, CDR1 is SEHNR and CDR2 is FQNEAQ (reference sequence). CDR3 length equals 18 residues. The ends were cut back, 0 bases at V and 2 bases at J, with 14 bases in the middle. CDR3: CASSLAYQVFPGANVLTF. The CDR3 DNA reads TGTGCCAGCAGCTTAGCGTACCAGGTCTTCCCTGGGGCCAACGTCCTGACTTTC. Looking up the rest from reference TRBV7-9 and TRBJ2-6 gives the full variable domain: DTGVSQNPRHKITKRGQNVTFRCDPISEHNRLYWYRQTLGQGPEFLTYFQNEAQLEKSRLLSDRFSAERPKGSFSTLEIQRTEQGDSAMYLCASSLAYQVFPGANVLTFGAGSRLTVL.

V usage is TRBV19 and J usage is TRBJ2-7, with D tentatively TRBD1 (6 bases). Germline V gives CDR1 LNHDA, CDR2 SQIVND (reference sequence). With 5 bases removed from V and 0 bases from J, the gap between germline ends came to 11 bases. The length of the CDR3 is 14 residues. CDR3 loop: CASSSGHSSYEQYF. In DNA, the CDR3 is TGTGCCAGTAGTTCGGGACATAGCTCCTACGAGCAGTACTTC.

The chain carries TRBV9 and TRBJ1-2, with D perhaps matching TRBD1 (6 bases). This CDR3 contains 15 residues. Deletions cut 0 bases from V and 4 bases from J, with 13 bases between. Per the germline V gene, CDR1 is SGDLS and CDR2 is YYNGEE. DNA of the CDR3: TGTGCCAGCAGCGTAGAACAGGGCGTACGCTATGGCTACACCTTC. Amino acids: CASSVEQGVRYGYTF.

The chain employs TRBV9 and TRBJ2-5; D gene ambiguous. V lost 0 bases, J lost 7 bases, and 10 bases lay in between. The CDR3 is 13 residues long. In germline, CDR1 is SGDLS, CDR2 YYNGEE. Here the CDR3 DNA reads TGTGCCAGCAGCGTAGAGGCGCGAGGGACCCAGTACTTC. Translation: CASSVEARGTQYF.

This clone was seen a single time. The gene calls are TRBV10-3 and TRBJ2-7, with TRBD1 as a possible D gene (5 bases). The CDR3 length is 13 residues. Germline values: CDR1 ENHRY, CDR2 SYGVKD. V was shortened by 2 bases and J by 3 bases, with 8 bases between the two germline ends. The CDR3 region has the DNA TGTGCCATCAGTGAGGTGCAGGGCTACGAGCAGTACTTC. Its protein is CAISEVQGYEQYF.

The V call is TRBV10-1, the J call TRBJ1-3; 8 positions agree with TRBD1. CDR1 is WNHNN and CDR2 is SYGVQD in the germline V gene (reference sequence). After removal of 7 bases from V and 4 bases from J, the junction contained 6 bases not matched to a gene. This CDR3 has 14 residues. Written as DNA, the CDR3 is TGCGCCAGCACCGATGGACAGGGAGGAAACACCATATATTTT. Translation: CASTDGQGGNTIYF.

V usage is TRBV4-2 and J usage is TRBJ2-1, with TRBD1 matching over 9 bases. The CDR3 loop spans 16 amino acids. Unmatched junction bases numbered 6, after V lost 4 bases and J lost 2 bases. In germline, CDR1 is LGHNA, CDR2 YNFKEQ. Written as DNA, the CDR3 is TGTGCCAGCAGCCGCCTGGGACAGGGTACCTACAATGAGCAGTTCTTC. This sequence encodes CASSRLGQGTYNEQFF.

The chain has TRBV18 and TRBJ1-1, with D hard to call. Trimming removed 4 bases at V and 0 bases at J, with 9 bases between. The CDR3 has 14 residues. Germline CDR1 reads KGHSH; CDR2 reads LQKENI. This CDR3 is CASSLTELNTEAFF. The CDR3 DNA is TGTGCCAGCTCACTAACAGAATTGAACACTGAAGCTTTCTTT. Together with reference TRBV18 and TRBJ1-1, the CDR3 gives the full variable domain: NAGVMQNPRHLVRRRGQEARLRCSPMKGHSHVYWYRQLPEEGLKFMVYLQKENIIDESGMPKERFSAEFPKEGPSILRIQQVVRGDSAAYFCASSLTELNTEAFFGQGTRLTVV.

The chain employs TRBV10-3 and TRBJ1-1; 9 nucleotides agree with TRBD1. V lost 0 bases and J lost 3; bases outside the gene matches: 2. This CDR3 comprises 15 residues. Germline CDR1 ENHRY, CDR2 SYGVKD. CDR3 sequence reads: CAISESRQGDTEAFF. For the CDR3, the DNA is TGTGCCATCAGTGAGTCGCGACAGGGGGACACTGAAGCTTTCTTT.